This TCR beta chain was sequenced during a study of CD8 T cells in ankylosing spondylitis. Comments on this clonotype: What it binds is unknown.

The CDR3 length is 13 residues. V lost 2 bases to trimming and J lost 7 bases; unmatched junction nucleotides: 2. TCRdb called the 5' RACE reads again in MiXCR, with one record for every CDR3 protein. Here the sample spans some 270,000 distinct CDR3 sequences, roughly 32% being singletons. Study results and caveats: In peripheral blood, disease-linked CD8+ clones occurred at relatively low frequencies.

What was sequenced was blood, either unsorted or a sorted T cell fraction (not recorded which). The V gene is TRBV12-3 or TRBV12-4, the J gene TRBJ2-1; 7 bases map to TRBD1. The origin of this receptor is a male donor with ankylosing spondylitis or in good health (not recorded which). CDR3 in DNA: TGTGCCAGCAGTTTACAGGGGGAAAATGAGCAGTTCTTC. This encodes CASSLQGENEQFF.